The 26 T cell receptor beta chains presented below share a single source sample, sequenced in a study of T-cell memory formation after mild COVID-19. TCRdb reprocessed the 5' RACE reads with MiXCR, giving one entry per CDR3 protein. The table shows fewer than 95,000 distinct CDR3 sequences, with about 13% occurring only once. Sequencing was done on a sample of PBMCs or a T cell subset sorted from them (not recorded which). The receptors come from an adult woman who had mild COVID-19 (a few samples of this study predate the infection). Cell type and time point are not known.

This clonotype has just a few counts. The CDR3 sequence is CSVAGLEETQYF. The CDR3 region has the DNA TGCAGTGTCGCAGGGCTGGAGGAGACCCAGTACTTC. The chain recombines TRBV20-1 with TRBJ2-5; tentative D call: TRBD1 (5 bases). Trimming pared 7 bases from V and 5 bases from J, leaving 14 bases between. CDR1 and CDR2 (germline): DFQATT, SNEGSKA (reference sequence). The CDR3 runs to 12 residues.

This clonotype was detected a few times. The chain combines TRBV6-2 or TRBV6-3 with TRBJ2-7; D gene ambiguous. Looked up from germline, CDR1 is MNHEY and CDR2 is SVGEGT. V was pared by 7 bases and J by 2 bases, with 12 bases between. This CDR3 is built from 13 residues. The chain's CDR3 is CASTLGSPYEQYF. Written as DNA, the CDR3 is TGTGCCAGCACCCTGGGAAGCCCCTACGAGCAGTACTTC.

In this sample, this clonotype turned up many times. This chain links TRBV7-9 with TRBJ2-5, with a weak D call TRBD1 (6 bases). Germline CDR1 is SEHNR and CDR2 is FQNEAQ (reference sequence). Trimming took 2 bases from V and 4 from J, leaving 11 bases between them. The CDR3 is 14 residues long. CDR3 DNA: TGTGCCAGCAGCTTATTGACAGGAACAGAGACCCAGTACTTC. Protein: CASSLLTGTETQYF.

The chain has TRBV6-5 and TRBJ1-2; D might be TRBD1 (6 bases). Per germline, CDR1 MNHEY and CDR2 SVGAGI. This CDR3 is built from 12 residues. Trimming removed 4 bases at V and 8 bases at J, with 11 bases between. CDR3 sequence reads: CASSLGGMGYTF. The DNA of the CDR3 is TGTGCCAGCAGTTTAGGGGGAATGGGCTACACCTTC.

This clonotype was picked up a small number of times. The chain uses TRBV24-1 and TRBJ2-3; D gene uncertain. The CDR3 has 14 residues. From germline, CDR1 is KGHDR and CDR2 SFDVKD. V dropped 1 base and J dropped 4 bases, with 8 bases sitting between them. The CDR3 DNA reads as TGTGCCACCAGTGATTTCAACAGTGCAGATACGCAGTATTTT. Translation gives CATSDFNSADTQYF.

The chain joins TRBV7-9 to TRBJ1-2; the D is unclear. Germline lookup yields CDR1 SEHNR and CDR2 FQNEAQ (reference sequence). Trimming removed 3 bases at V and 8 bases at J, with 10 bases between. The CDR3 is 12 residues long. The CDR3 loop is CASSLTGRGYTF. The CDR3 DNA sequence: TGTGCCAGCAGCTTGACCGGAAGGGGCTACACCTTC.

The V gene is TRBV12-3 or TRBV12-4, the J gene TRBJ2-7, with TRBD1 matching 7 bases. The CDR3 consists of 16 residues. V lost 6 bases to trimming and J lost 2 bases; unmatched junction nucleotides: 13. The CDR3 is CASRQSGGRGTYEQYF. The DNA for the CDR3 is TGTGCCAGCAGACAATCCGGTGGCAGGGGGACCTACGAGCAGTACTTC.

This clonotype was observed a few times. V is TRBV6-5 and J is TRBJ1-2, with D perhaps TRBD1 (5 bases). Germline CDR1 MNHEY, CDR2 SVGAGI. The CDR3 runs to 12 residues. V lost 4 bases, J lost 7 bases, and 10 bases lay in between. The CDR3 spells CASSFGGSGYTF. The CDR3 DNA reads as TGTGCCAGCAGTTTTGGGGGTTCTGGCTACACCTTC.

This clonotype was seen more than once but under ten times. The chain carries TRBV5-1 and TRBJ2-3; possibly TRBD1 for D (5 bases). The CDR3 length is 18 residues. Germline CDR1 reads SGHRS; CDR2 reads YFSETQ. V shed 0 bases and J shed 2 bases, with 19 bases lying between them. The CDR3 bases are TGCGCCAGCAGCTTGGTTCCGAGCGACAGCCTTATCACAGATACGCAGTATTTT. It specifies CASSLVPSDSLITDTQYF.

The chain joins TRBV12-3 or TRBV12-4 to TRBJ2-3; 7 bases are a match to TRBD2. The CDR3 totals 14 residues. The V segment lost 6 bases and the J segment 6 bases; nucleotides outside the gene matches: 9. CDR3 DNA sequence: TGTGCCAGCAGGGGGGGGGAGGGAACCGATACGCAGTATTTT. As protein: CASRGGEGTDTQYF.

The chain carries TRBV12-3 or TRBV12-4 and TRBJ2-7; the D gene is possibly TRBD1 (5 bases). The CDR3 has 16 amino acids. The germline V and J ends were trimmed by 8 bases and 6 bases, with 26 bases remaining between them. The CDR3 protein is CASGHWGTGRTGEQYF. The CDR3 DNA is TGTGCCAGCGGCCACTGGGGCACCGGACGGACGGGCGAGCAGTACTTC.

This clonotype was observed a few times. The chain has TRBV6-5 and TRBJ1-1; D ambiguous. Trimming removed 0 bases at V and 4 bases at J, with 9 bases between. Per germline, CDR1 MNHEY and CDR2 SVGAGI. The CDR3 is 14 amino acids. The CDR3 sequence: CASSYSGFGTEAFF. CDR3 in DNA: TGTGCCAGCAGTTACTCGGGTTTCGGCACTGAAGCTTTCTTT.

The rearrangement links TRBV11-2 to TRBJ2-5, with 9 nucleotides matching TRBD2. Germline CDR1 and CDR2: SGHAT and FQNNGV. V was pared by 5 bases and J by 3 bases, with 7 bases of the junction left unmatched. This CDR3 is 15 amino acids long. This CDR3 reads CASSQWEREEETQYF. CDR3 DNA sequence: TGTGCCAGCAGCCAGTGGGAGCGGGAGGAAGAGACCCAGTACTTC.

This clonotype showed up many times. The chain links TRBV5-1 to TRBJ2-7; 7 bases align to TRBD1. CDR1 is SGHRS and CDR2 is YFSETQ in the germline V gene. This CDR3 contains 14 residues. J gave up 7 bases and V 0 bases, and 7 bases lay outside the gene matches. The CDR3 here is CASSLGTGVEEQYF. As DNA, the CDR3 is TGCGCCAGCAGCTTGGGAACAGGGGTAGAAGAGCAGTACTTC.

This rearrangement joins TRBV20-1 to TRBJ2-3; 12 bases match TRBD2. With 4 bases clipped from V and 6 bases from J, the junction kept 8 bases outside the gene matches. The CDR3 loop spans 15 amino acids. CDR1 and CDR2 from the germline V gene are DFQATT and SNEGSKA (reference sequence). CDR3 region: CSATSSGGDGDTQYF. The CDR3 DNA follows: TGCAGTGCTACCTCTAGCGGGGGGGATGGGGATACGCAGTATTTT.

The chain combines TRBV29-1 with TRBJ2-7, with 7 bases fitting TRBD2. Trimming removed 6 bases from V and 2 bases from J; junction bases left unmatched: 10. In germline, CDR1 is SQVTM, CDR2 ANQGSEA. This CDR3 contains 14 residues. In DNA form, the CDR3 reads TGCAGCGTCGGGGAGGGTCCCTCAACCTACGAGCAGTACTTC. This sequence encodes CSVGEGPSTYEQYF.

This clonotype was observed many times. This rearrangement joins TRBV5-1 to TRBJ2-5; D is tentatively TRBD1 or TRBD2 (5 bases each). Germline V CDR1 and CDR2: SGHRS, YFSETQ. The CDR3 sequence is 16 residues long. V was pared by 3 bases and J by 1 base, with 16 bases between. The CDR3 loop reads CASSWGLFGTQETQYF. CDR3 sequence (DNA): TGCGCCAGCAGCTGGGGCCTTTTCGGGACCCAAGAGACCCAGTACTTC.

This clonotype occurred a few times. The chain employs TRBV7-9 and TRBJ2-1, with TRBD2 matching over 16 bases. Trimming removed 5 bases from V and 8 bases from J; junction bases left unmatched: 9. This CDR3 has 17 amino acids. Germline V lookup: CDR1 SEHNR, CDR2 FQNEAQ (reference sequence). As DNA, the CDR3 is TGTGCCAGCAGCATAGGGACTAGCGGGAGGGCCTGGGATGAGCAGTTCTTC. Its protein is CASSIGTSGRAWDEQFF.

In this sample, this clonotype turned up a few times. The V and J genes are TRBV7-9 and TRBJ2-2, with 8 bases identical to TRBD1. The CDR3 contains 18 residues. Per germline, CDR1 SEHNR and CDR2 FQNEAQ (reference sequence). Trimming took 5 bases from V and 4 from J; bases not matched to a gene: 15. CDR3 protein: CASSPPVGRGRSTGELFF. The CDR3 coding sequence is TGTGCCAGCAGCCCTCCCGTCGGCAGGGGGCGTAGCACCGGGGAGCTGTTTTTT.

V gene TRBV30 combines with J gene TRBJ2-1; 8 positions match TRBD2. With V trimmed by 0 bases and J by 8 bases, 6 bases remained unmatched. CDR1 and CDR2 from the germline V gene are GTSNPN and SVGIG (reference sequence). The CDR3 totals 14 residues. The CDR3 DNA sequence: TGTGCCTGGAGTGTAGGTAGCGGGATGGATGAGCAGTTCTTC. Translating it yields CAWSVGSGMDEQFF.

The rearrangement joins TRBV12-5 to TRBJ2-5; TRBD2 aligns across 9 bases. The germline V gene encodes CDR1 LGHNT and CDR2 FRNRAP. Trimming took 2 bases from V and 5 from J; bases not matched to a gene: 18. CDR3 length equals 19 residues. CDR3 nucleotide sequence: TGTGCTAGTGGTTTGCCGCCTGGGGCTAGCGGGGACTCCAGGGAGACCCAGTACTTC. It specifies CASGLPPGASGDSRETQYF.

This clonotype occurred a few times. J is TRBJ2-7 and V is TRBV11-2, with TRBD1 matching over 9 bases. Per germline, CDR1 SGHAT and CDR2 FQNNGV. The J segment lost 2 bases and the V segment lost 5 bases, leaving 7 bases of the junction unmatched. The CDR3 has 15 amino acids. CDR3 amino acids: CASSHMTGGTYEQYF. The CDR3 DNA is TGTGCCAGCAGCCACATGACAGGGGGGACCTACGAGCAGTACTTC.

The genes are TRBV20-1 and TRBJ2-3; 7 nucleotides agree with TRBD2. Losses at the gene ends were 1 base for V and 3 bases for J; bases not matched to a gene: 1. CDR1 and CDR2 from the germline V gene are DFQATT and SNEGSKA (reference sequence). This CDR3 has 13 amino acids. The CDR3 is CSARGGGTDTQYF. The CDR3, as DNA: TGCAGTGCTAGAGGGGGGGGGACAGATACGCAGTATTTT.

CDR3 nucleotides: TGTGCCAGCAGCCGAGGGACAGGGTATGGCAAAAACATTCAGTACTTC. Protein sequence: CASSRGTGYGKNIQYF. The rearrangement uses TRBV5-6 and TRBJ2-4; 9 nucleotides align to TRBD1. The ends lost 4 bases at V and 3 bases at J; junction bases unmatched: 8. The germline CDR1 and CDR2 sequences are SGHDT and YYEEEE. CDR3 length equals 16 residues.

The chain carries TRBV9 and TRBJ2-7; possible D gene TRBD2, 5 bases. Per germline, CDR1 SGDLS and CDR2 YYNGEE. The CDR3 loop spans 16 amino acids. The V end lost 4 bases, the J end lost 2 bases, and 19 bases lay between the germline ends. Here the CDR3 DNA reads TGTGCCAGCAGCCCAGATGACCGGGGTGTAACCTACGAGCAGTACTTC. Residues: CASSPDDRGVTYEQYF.

This clonotype has a count of ten or more. This rearrangement joins TRBV12-3 or TRBV12-4 to TRBJ2-7; D not certain. This CDR3 has 13 residues. V lost 2 bases to trimming and J lost 0 bases, with 5 bases between them. CDR3: CASSLRLSYEQYF. CDR3 bases: TGTGCCAGCAGTTTAAGACTCTCCTACGAGCAGTACTTC.